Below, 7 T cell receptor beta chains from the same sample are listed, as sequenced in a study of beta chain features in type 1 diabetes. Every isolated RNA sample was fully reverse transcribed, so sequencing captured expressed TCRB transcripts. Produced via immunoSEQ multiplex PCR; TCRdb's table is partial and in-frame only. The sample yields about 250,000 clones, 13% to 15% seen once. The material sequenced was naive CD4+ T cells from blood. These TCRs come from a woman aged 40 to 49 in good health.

This CDR3 is CASSFRQQGVGETQYF. The CDR3 region has the DNA TGCGCCAGCAGCTTCCGGCAACAGGGGGTTGGAGAGACCCAGTACTTC. The chain couples TRBV5-1 to TRBJ2-5, with TRBD1 matching over 8 bases. The germline CDR1 and CDR2 sequences are SGHRS and YFSETQ. Trimming removed 2 bases from V and 4 bases from J; junction bases left unmatched: 10. The CDR3 length is 16 residues.

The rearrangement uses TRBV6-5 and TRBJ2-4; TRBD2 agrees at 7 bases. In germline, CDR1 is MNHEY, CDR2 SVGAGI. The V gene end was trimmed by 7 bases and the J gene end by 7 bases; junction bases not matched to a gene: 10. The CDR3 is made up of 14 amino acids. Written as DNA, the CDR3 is TGTGCCAGCAAAAAACTAGCGTTGACGAACATTCAGTACTTC. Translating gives CASKKLALTNIQYF.

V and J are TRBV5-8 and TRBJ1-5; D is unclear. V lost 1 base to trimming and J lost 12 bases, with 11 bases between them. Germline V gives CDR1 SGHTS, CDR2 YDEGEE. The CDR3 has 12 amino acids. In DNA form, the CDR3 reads TGTGCCAGCAGCTTGCTCATTCCGGTCCAGCATTTT. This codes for CASSLLIPVQHF.

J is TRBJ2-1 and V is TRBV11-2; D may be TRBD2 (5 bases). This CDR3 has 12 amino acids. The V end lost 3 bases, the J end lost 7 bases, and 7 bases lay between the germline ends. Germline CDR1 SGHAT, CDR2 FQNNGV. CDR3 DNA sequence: TGTGCCAGCAGCTTCTCGGGGAATGAGCAGTTCTTC. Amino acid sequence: CASSFSGNEQFF.

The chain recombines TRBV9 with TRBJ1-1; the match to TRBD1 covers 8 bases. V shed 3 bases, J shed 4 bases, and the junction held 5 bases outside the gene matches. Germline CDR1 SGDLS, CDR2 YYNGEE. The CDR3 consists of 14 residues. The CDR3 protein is CASSGPGGFTEAFF. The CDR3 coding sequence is TGTGCCAGCAGCGGACCAGGGGGCTTCACTGAAGCTTTCTTT.

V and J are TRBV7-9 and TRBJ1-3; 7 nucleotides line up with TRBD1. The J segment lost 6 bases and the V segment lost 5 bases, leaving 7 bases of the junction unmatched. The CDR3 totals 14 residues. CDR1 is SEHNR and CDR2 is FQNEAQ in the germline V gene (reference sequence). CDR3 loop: CASSPVDRANTIYF. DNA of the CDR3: TGTGCCAGCAGCCCCGTTGACAGGGCAAACACCATATATTTT.

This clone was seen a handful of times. CDR3 sequence (DNA): TGTGCCAGCAGTCACCAAGGGGATTACGAGCAGTACTTC. The encoded protein is CASSHQGDYEQYF. This chain links TRBV6-5 with TRBJ2-7; tentatively, D is TRBD1 (5 bases). With 5 bases removed from V and 4 bases from J, the gap between germline ends came to 12 bases. The germline gives CDR1 MNHEY, CDR2 SVGAGI. This CDR3 is 13 amino acids long.